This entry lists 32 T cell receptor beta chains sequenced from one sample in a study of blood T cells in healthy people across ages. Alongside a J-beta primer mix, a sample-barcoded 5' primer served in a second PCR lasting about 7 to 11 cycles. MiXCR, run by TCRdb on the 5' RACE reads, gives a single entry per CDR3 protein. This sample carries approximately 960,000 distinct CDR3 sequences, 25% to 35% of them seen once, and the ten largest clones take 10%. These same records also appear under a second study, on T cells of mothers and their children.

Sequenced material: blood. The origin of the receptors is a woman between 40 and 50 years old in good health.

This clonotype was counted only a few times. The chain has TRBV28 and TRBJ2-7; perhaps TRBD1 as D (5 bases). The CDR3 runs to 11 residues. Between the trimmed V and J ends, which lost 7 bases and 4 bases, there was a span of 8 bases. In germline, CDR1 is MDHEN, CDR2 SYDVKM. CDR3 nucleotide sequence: TGTGCCAGCACGGACAAGTACGAGCAGTACTTC. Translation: CASTDKYEQYF.

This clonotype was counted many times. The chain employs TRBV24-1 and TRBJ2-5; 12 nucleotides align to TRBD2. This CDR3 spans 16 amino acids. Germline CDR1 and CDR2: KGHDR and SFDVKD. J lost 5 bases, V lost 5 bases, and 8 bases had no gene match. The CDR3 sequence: CATSGTSGGPWETQYF. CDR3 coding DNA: TGTGCCACCAGTGGTACTAGCGGGGGGCCGTGGGAGACCCAGTACTTC.

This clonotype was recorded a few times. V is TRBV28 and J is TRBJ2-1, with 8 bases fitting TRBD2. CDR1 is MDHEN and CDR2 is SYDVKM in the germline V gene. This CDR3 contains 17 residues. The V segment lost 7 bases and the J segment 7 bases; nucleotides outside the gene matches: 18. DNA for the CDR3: TGTGCCAGCATGAGGGCTTCACTAGCGGAGGTGGTTAATGAGCAGTTCTTC. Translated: CASMRASLAEVVNEQFF.

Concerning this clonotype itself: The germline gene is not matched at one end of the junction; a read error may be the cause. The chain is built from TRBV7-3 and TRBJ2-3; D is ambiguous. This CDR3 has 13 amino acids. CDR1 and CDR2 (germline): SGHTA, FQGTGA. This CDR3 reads CARSATYTDTQYF. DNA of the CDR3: TGTGCCCGCAGCGCAACCTACACAGATACGCAGTATTTT. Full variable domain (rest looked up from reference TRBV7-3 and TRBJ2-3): GAGVSQTPSNKVTEKGKYVELRCDPISGHTALYWYRQSLGQGPEFLIYFQGTGAADDSGLPNDRFFAVRPEGSVSTLKIQRTERGDSAVYLCARSATYTDTQYFGPGTRLTVL.

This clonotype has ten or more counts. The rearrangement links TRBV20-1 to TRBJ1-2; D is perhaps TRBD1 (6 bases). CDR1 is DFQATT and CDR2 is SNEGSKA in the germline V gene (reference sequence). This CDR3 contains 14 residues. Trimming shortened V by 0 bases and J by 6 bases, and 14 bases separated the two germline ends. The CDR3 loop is CSARDLGKGDGYTF. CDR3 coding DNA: TGCAGTGCTAGAGACCTGGGCAAGGGGGATGGCTACACCTTC.

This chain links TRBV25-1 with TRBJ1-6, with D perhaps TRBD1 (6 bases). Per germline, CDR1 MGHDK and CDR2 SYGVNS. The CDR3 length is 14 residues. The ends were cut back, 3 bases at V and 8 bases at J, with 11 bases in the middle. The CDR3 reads CASSDAGVYSPLHF. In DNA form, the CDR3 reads TGTGCCAGCAGTGATGCAGGGGTCTATTCACCCCTCCACTTT.

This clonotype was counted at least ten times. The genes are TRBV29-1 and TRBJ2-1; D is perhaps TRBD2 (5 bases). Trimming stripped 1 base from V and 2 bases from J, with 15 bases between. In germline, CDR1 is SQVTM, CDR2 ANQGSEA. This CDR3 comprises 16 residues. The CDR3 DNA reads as TGCAGCGTTGAAGGAGGAGGCGGAACCACCTACAATGAGCAGTTCTTC. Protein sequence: CSVEGGGGTTYNEQFF.

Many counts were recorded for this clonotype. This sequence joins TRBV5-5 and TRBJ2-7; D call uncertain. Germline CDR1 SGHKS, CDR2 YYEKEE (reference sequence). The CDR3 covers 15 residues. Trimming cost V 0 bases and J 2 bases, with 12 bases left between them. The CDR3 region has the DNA TGTGCCAGCAGCTTGGCCGTACTAAAAACCTACGAGCAGTACTTC. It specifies CASSLAVLKTYEQYF.

CDR3 sequence (DNA): TGCGCCAGCAGCTTAGGGGGCGAATATGGCTACACCTTC. This sequence encodes CASSLGGEYGYTF. The rearrangement uses TRBV5-1 and TRBJ1-2; 7 bases are shared with TRBD1. J gave up 5 bases and V 2 bases, and 3 bases lay outside the gene matches. The V gene's germline CDR1 is SGHRS and CDR2 YFSETQ. CDR3 length: 13 amino acids.

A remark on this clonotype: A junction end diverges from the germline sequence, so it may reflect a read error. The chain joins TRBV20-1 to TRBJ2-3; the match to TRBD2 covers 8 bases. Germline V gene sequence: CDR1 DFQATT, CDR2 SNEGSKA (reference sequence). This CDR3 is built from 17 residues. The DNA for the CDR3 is TGCAGTACTAGAGGCTTCCGGGGGGGGATTAGCACAGATACGCAGTATTTT. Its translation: CSTRGFRGGISTDTQYF.

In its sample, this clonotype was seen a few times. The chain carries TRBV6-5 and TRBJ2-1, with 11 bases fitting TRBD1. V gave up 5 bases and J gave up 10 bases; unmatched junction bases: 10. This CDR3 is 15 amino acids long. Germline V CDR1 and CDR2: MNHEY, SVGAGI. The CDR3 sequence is CASSPRTGGNDEQFF. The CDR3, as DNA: TGTGCCAGCAGTCCCCGGACAGGGGGCAACGACGAGCAGTTCTTC.

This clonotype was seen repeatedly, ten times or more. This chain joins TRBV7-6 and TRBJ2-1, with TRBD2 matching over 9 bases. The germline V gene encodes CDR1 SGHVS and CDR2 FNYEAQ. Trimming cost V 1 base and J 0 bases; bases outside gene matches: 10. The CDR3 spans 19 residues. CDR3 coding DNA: TGTGCCAGCAGCTTAGTTGGGCTAGCGGGGCGAAGCTCCTACAATGAGCAGTTCTTC. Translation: CASSLVGLAGRSSYNEQFF.

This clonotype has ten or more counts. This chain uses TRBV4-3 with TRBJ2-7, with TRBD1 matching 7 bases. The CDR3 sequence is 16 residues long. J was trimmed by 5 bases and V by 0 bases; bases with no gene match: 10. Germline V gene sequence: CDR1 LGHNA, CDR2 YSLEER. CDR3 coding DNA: TGCGCCAGCAGCCAAGATCGGGCAGGGGGTGGCCACGAGCAGTACTTC. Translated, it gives CASSQDRAGGGHEQYF.

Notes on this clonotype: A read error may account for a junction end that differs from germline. The CDR3 coding sequence is TGCGCCAGCAGCCAAGAAGGGTTAGTAGGGACCAGTTGGGCCTCCTACGATGAGCAGTTCTTC. It encodes CASSQEGLVGTSWASYDEQFF. This chain uses TRBV4-3 with TRBJ2-1; either TRBD1 or TRBD2 may fit D (5 bases each). The CDR3 has 21 residues. Germline values: CDR1 LGHNA, CDR2 YSLEER.

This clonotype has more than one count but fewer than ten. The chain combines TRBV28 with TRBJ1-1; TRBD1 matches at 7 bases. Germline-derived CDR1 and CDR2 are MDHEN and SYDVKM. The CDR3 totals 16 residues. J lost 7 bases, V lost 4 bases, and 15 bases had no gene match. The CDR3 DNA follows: TGTGCCAGCAGTTCCGGGGACCGGGACAGACAAAATGAAGCTTTCTTT. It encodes CASSSGDRDRQNEAFF.

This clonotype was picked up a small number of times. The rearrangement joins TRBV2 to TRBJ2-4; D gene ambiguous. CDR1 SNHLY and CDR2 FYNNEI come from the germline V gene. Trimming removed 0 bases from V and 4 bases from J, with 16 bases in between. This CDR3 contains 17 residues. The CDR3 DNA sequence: TGTGCCAGCAGTGAAGCCCGGAATTGGGTCGGAAAAAACATTCAGTACTTC. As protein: CASSEARNWVGKNIQYF.

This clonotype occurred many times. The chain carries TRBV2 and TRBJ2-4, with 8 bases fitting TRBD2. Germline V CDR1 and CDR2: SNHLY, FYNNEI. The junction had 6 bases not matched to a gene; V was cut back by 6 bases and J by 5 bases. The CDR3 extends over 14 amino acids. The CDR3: CASSSGGEENIQYF. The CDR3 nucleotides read TGTGCCAGCAGCTCGGGAGGGGAGGAAAACATTCAGTACTTC.

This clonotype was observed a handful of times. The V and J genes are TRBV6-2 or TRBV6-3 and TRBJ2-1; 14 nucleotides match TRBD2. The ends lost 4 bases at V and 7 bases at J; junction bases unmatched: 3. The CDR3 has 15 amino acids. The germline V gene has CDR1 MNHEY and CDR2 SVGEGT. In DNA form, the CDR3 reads TGTGCCAGCAGTTCCGGGACTAGCGGGAGAAATGAGCAGTTCTTC. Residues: CASSSGTSGRNEQFF.

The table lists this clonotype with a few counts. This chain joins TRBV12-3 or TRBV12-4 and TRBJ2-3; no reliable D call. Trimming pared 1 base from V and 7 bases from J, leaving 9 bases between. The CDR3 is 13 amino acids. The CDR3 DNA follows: TGTGCCAGCAGTTTAGAAGGCCGGTATACGCAGTATTTT. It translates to CASSLEGRYTQYF.

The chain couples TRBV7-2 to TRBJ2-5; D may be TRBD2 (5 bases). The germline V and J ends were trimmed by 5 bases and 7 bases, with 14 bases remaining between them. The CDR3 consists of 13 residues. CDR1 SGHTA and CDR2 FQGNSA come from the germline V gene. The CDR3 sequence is CASSPGIRGTQYF. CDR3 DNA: TGTGCCAGCAGCCCCGGGATCCGGGGGACCCAGTACTTC.

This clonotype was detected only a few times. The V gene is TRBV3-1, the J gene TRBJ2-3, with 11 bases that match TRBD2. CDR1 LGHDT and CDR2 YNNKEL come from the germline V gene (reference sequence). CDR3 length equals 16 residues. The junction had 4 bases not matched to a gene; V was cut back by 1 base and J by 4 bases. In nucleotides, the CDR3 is TGTGCCAGCAGCCAAGTAGCGGGGGGGCTTGCAGATACGCAGTATTTT. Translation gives CASSQVAGGLADTQYF.

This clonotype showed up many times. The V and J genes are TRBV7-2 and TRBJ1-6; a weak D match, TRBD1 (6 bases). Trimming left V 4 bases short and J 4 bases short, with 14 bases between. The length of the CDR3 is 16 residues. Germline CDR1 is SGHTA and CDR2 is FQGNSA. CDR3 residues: CASSSEGGPYNSPLHF. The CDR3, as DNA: TGTGCCAGCAGCTCCGAGGGGGGGCCTTATAATTCACCCCTCCACTTT.

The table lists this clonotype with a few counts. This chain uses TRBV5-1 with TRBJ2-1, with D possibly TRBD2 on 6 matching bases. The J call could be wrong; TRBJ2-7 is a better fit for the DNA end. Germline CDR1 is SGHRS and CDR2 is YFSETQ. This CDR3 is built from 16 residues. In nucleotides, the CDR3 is TGCGCCAGCAGCTTGGGCGGGGCGGGACCCTACAATGAGCAGTACTTC. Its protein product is CASSLGGAGPYNEQYF.

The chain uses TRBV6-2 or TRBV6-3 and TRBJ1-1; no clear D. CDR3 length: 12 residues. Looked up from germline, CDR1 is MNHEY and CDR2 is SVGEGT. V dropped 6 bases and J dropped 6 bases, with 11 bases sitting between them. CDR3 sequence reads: CASRLNWAEAFF. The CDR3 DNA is TGTGCCAGCAGACTTAATTGGGCTGAAGCTTTCTTT.

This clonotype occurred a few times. The CDR3: CASIDRGLGYTF. As DNA, the CDR3 is TGTGCCAGCATAGACAGGGGGCTCGGCTACACCTTC. This sequence joins TRBV28 and TRBJ1-2, with TRBD1 matching over 10 bases. There are 12 residues in the CDR3. The ends lost 7 bases at V and 8 bases at J; junction bases unmatched: 4. Germline-derived CDR1 and CDR2 are MDHEN and SYDVKM.

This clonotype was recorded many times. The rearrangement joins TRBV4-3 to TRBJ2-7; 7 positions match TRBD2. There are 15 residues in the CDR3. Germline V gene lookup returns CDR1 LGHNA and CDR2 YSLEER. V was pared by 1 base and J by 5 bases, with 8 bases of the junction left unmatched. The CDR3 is CASSQGILARDEQYF. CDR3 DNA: TGCGCCAGCAGCCAAGGGATACTAGCGAGGGACGAGCAGTACTTC.

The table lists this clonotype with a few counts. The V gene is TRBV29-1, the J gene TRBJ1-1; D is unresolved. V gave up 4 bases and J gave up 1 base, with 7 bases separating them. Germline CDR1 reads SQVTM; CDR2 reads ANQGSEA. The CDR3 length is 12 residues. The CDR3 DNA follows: TGCAGCGTTGCCCCCGGGAACACTGAAGCTTTCTTT. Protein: CSVAPGNTEAFF.

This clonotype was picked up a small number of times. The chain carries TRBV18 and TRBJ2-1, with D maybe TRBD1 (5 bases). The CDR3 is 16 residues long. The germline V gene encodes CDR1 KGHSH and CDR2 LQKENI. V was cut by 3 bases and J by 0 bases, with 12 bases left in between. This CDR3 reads CASSPTVLTSYNEQFF. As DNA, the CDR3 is TGTGCCAGCTCACCGACAGTCCTAACCTCCTACAATGAGCAGTTCTTC. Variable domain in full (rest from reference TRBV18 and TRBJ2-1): NAGVMQNPRHLVRRRGQEARLRCSPMKGHSHVYWYRQLPEEGLKFMVYLQKENIIDESGMPKERFSAEFPKEGPSILRIQQVVRGDSAAYFCASSPTVLTSYNEQFFGPGTRLTVL.

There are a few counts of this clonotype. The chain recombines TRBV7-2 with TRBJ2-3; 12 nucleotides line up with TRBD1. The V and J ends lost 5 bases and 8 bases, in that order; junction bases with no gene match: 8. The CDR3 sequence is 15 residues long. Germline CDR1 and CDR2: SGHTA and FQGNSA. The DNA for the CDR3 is TGTGCCAGCAGCCCTGGGACAGGGGGCGTTGGTACGCAGTATTTT. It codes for CASSPGTGGVGTQYF.

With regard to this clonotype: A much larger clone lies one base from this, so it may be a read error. The CDR3 nucleotides read TGTGCCAGCAGCTTTACAGGGGAGGGGGGGGAGACCCAGTACTTC. Encoded protein: CASSFTGEGGETQYF. The genes are TRBV11-2 and TRBJ2-5, with D perhaps given as TRBD1 or TRBD2 (7 bases each). V was pared by 3 bases and J by 5 bases, with 16 bases between. Germline loops: CDR1 SGHAT, CDR2 FQNNGV. CDR3 size: 15 residues.

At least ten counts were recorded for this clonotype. In DNA, the CDR3 is TGTGCCAGCAGTGTCGTGGGTCAAGAGACCCAGTACTTC. Translated: CASSVVGQETQYF. The V call is TRBV2, the J call TRBJ2-5; D is unresolved. V was shortened by 4 bases and J by 2 bases, with 8 bases between the two germline ends. This CDR3 has 13 amino acids. The germline V gene encodes CDR1 SNHLY and CDR2 FYNNEI. Full variable domain (missing parts from reference TRBV2 and TRBJ2-5): EPEVTQTPSHQVTQMGQEVILRCVPISNHLYFYWYRQILGQKVEFLVSFYNNEISEKSEIFDDQFSVERPDGSNFTLKIRSTKLEDSAMYFCASSVVGQETQYFGPGTRLLVL.

This CDR3 reads CATRTGTVGRYEQYF. The CDR3 nucleotides read TGTGCCACCAGGACCGGGACAGTAGGGAGATACGAGCAGTACTTC. This chain joins TRBV15 and TRBJ2-7; 7 nucleotides match TRBD1. Germline-derived CDR1 and CDR2 are LNHNV and YYDKDF (reference sequence). CDR3 length: 15 amino acids. V trimming: 6 bases; J trimming: 4 bases; junction bases outside the gene matches: 12. Full variable domain (remainder filled in from reference TRBV15 and TRBJ2-7): DAMVIQNPRYQVTQFGKPVTLSCSQTLNHNVMYWYQQKSSQAPKLLFHYYDKDFNNEADTPDNFQSRRPNTSFCFLDIRSPGLGDTAMYLCATRTGTVGRYEQYFGPGTRLTVT.